The next 13 T cell receptor beta chains were all read from a single sample in a study of sequential checkpoint blockade in melanoma (dated by TCRdb to the late 2010s). The receptor library was made with the immunoSEQ multiplex PCR assay. TCRdb limited this immuneACCESS table to in-frame rearrangements with V and J called. A share of clones is missing; checked studies link under half to unresolved V genes, and the rest is unexplained. Counted in this sample were under 15,000 clones; approximately 25% of them appeared once. Around 20% of the sample rests with the top ten. The label giving this sample's treatment or condition can be read as: randomized to nivolumab then ipilimumab (arm A) or the reverse (arm B). The starting material was tumor tissue (inferred from file names), obtained from a patient given nivolumab and ipilimumab in sequence. These receptors originate from a human donor with melanoma.

The sample holds many counts of this clone. The chain uses TRBV19 and TRBJ2-1; 8 bases map to TRBD1. Germline V lookup: CDR1 LNHDA, CDR2 SQIVND (reference sequence). There are 14 residues in the CDR3. The V and J ends lost 5 bases and 4 bases, in that order; junction bases with no gene match: 4. CDR3 amino acids: CASSQGAGYNEQFF. The CDR3 DNA is TGTGCCAGTAGTCAGGGGGCCGGGTACAATGAGCAGTTCTTC.

This clone was observed a handful of times. The genes are TRBV18 and TRBJ1-1; D ambiguous. Germline V CDR1 and CDR2: KGHSH, LQKENI. The CDR3 loop spans 15 amino acids. Trimming removed 3 bases from V and 2 bases from J, with 13 bases in between. This chain's CDR3 is CASSPRRSLNTEAFF. The CDR3 nucleotides are TGTGCCAGCTCACCCCGCCGCTCCCTAAACACTGAAGCTTTCTTT.

Only one count was recorded for this clone. The V gene is TRBV19, the J gene TRBJ1-1; TRBD1 might be the D (5 bases). V lost 3 bases to trimming and J lost 4 bases, with 12 bases between them. Germline values: CDR1 LNHDA, CDR2 SQIVND (reference sequence). The CDR3 extends over 14 amino acids. This CDR3 is CASSIGAGSTEAFF. CDR3 coding DNA: TGTGCCAGTAGTATTGGAGCAGGGAGCACTGAAGCTTTCTTT.

Judged by abundance, this clone is medium-sized. The chain recombines TRBV11-3 with TRBJ1-5; a possible D gene is TRBD1 (6 bases). This CDR3 is built from 15 residues. Germline V CDR1 and CDR2: SGHNT, YENEEA. Trimming stripped 3 bases from V and 7 bases from J, with 16 bases between. CDR3 loop: CASSFSMTGEQPQHF. Here the CDR3 DNA reads TGTGCCAGCAGCTTCTCGATGACAGGTGAACAGCCCCAGCATTTT.

The chain carries TRBV19 and TRBJ1-2; the D is unclear. Trimming removed 4 bases at V and 2 bases at J, with 11 bases between. The germline gives CDR1 LNHDA, CDR2 SQIVND (reference sequence). The CDR3 extends over 14 amino acids. The CDR3 region is CASSKLPDNYGYTF. The CDR3 DNA reads TGTGCCAGTAGTAAACTCCCGGACAACTATGGCTACACCTTC.

The chain combines TRBV28 with TRBJ2-5; 7 bases line up with TRBD2. V was clipped by 5 bases and J by 5 bases; unmatched bases: 11. This CDR3 has 15 amino acids. CDR1 MDHEN and CDR2 SYDVKM come from the germline V gene. CDR3 in amino acids: CASSPKTSFVETQYF. The DNA for the CDR3 is TGTGCCAGCAGTCCCAAGACTAGCTTTGTCGAGACCCAGTACTTC. Using reference TRBV28 and TRBJ2-5 for the parts outside the CDR3, the full variable domain is DVKVTQSSRYLVKRTGEKVFLECVQDMDHENMFWYRQDPGLGLRLIYFSYDVKMKEKGDIPEGYSVSREKKERFSLILESASTNQTSMYLCASSPKTSFVETQYFGPGTRLLVL.

The chain employs TRBV18 and TRBJ1-2; 8 bases are a match to TRBD1. There are 13 residues in the CDR3. The junction had 5 bases not matched to a gene; V was cut back by 4 bases and J by 7 bases. The germline gives CDR1 KGHSH, CDR2 LQKENI. CDR3 region: CASSRTGLGGYTF. The CDR3 region has the DNA TGTGCCAGCTCACGGACAGGGCTGGGTGGCTACACCTTC.

The chain carries TRBV19 and TRBJ2-5; TRBD1 aligns across 7 bases. Germline trimming cut 7 bases from V and 1 base from J; bases unmatched to any gene: 18. CDR1 and CDR2 from the germline V gene are LNHDA and SQIVND (reference sequence). There are 18 residues in the CDR3. CDR3 protein: CASNRQGRGRSIQETQYF. CDR3 in DNA: TGTGCCAGTAACCGACAGGGTAGGGGACGGTCGATCCAAGAGACCCAGTACTTC.

A few counts support this clone. The CDR3 loop is CASSPPLGRGTEAFF. The CDR3 nucleotides read TGTGCCAGCTCACCACCGTTGGGGAGGGGAACTGAAGCTTTCTTT. The chain links TRBV18 to TRBJ1-1; TRBD1 is a possible D gene (5 bases). V lost 0 bases, J lost 5 bases, and 13 bases lay in between. Germline CDR1 reads KGHSH; CDR2 reads LQKENI. This CDR3 region has 15 residues.

At least ten counts were recorded for this clone. The chain employs TRBV6-7 and TRBJ2-7; the match to TRBD2 covers 8 bases. TRBV6-7 is reported as an ORF; its role is uncertain. Trimming cost V 2 bases and J 3 bases; bases outside gene matches: 0. The CDR3 length is 13 residues. The CDR3 protein is CASSYAGGYEQYF. The DNA of the CDR3 is TGTGCCAGCAGTTACGCGGGAGGCTACGAGCAGTACTTC.

This clone turned up a few times. The chain recombines TRBV6-8 with TRBJ2-5, with D perhaps TRBD1 (8 bases). Germline CDR1 is MNHGY and CDR2 is SAAAGT. The length of the CDR3 is 15 residues. Trimming removed 5 bases at V and 4 bases at J, with 17 bases between. The CDR3 DNA follows: TGTGCCAGCAGTGGGGGGGGGACAGGAGGAGAGACCCAGTACTTC. Amino acid sequence: CASSGGGTGGETQYF.

This clone was counted at least ten times. V is TRBV11-3 and J is TRBJ1-3, with D hard to call. The CDR3 spans 16 residues. The germline V gene has CDR1 SGHNT and CDR2 YENEEA. V was trimmed by 1 base and J by 0 bases, leaving 10 bases between them. This CDR3 reads CASSLGGGFSGNTIYF. The DNA of the CDR3 is TGTGCCAGCAGCTTAGGTGGCGGATTCTCTGGAAACACCATATATTTT.

V usage is TRBV19 and J usage is TRBJ1-2; no clear D gene. Germline assignment: CDR1 LNHDA and CDR2 SQIVND (reference sequence). The CDR3 has 11 amino acids. V was trimmed by 10 bases and J by 7 bases, leaving 13 bases between them. CDR3 amino acids: CATGEGPGYTF. The CDR3 DNA sequence: TGTGCCACCGGGGAGGGTCCTGGCTACACCTTC. The whole variable domain, filled in from reference TRBV19 and TRBJ1-2, reads DGGITQSPKYLFRKEGQNVTLSCEQNLNHDAMYWYRQDPGQGLRLIYYSQIVNDFQKGDIAEGYSVSREKKESFPLTVTSAQKNPTAFYLCATGEGPGYTFGSGTRLTVV.